This note documents a single T cell receptor beta chain sequence. This clonotype has a handful of counts. Its antigen target is currently unknown. One base away there is no much larger clone; base qualities are not given. Preparation of the library involved 5' RACE. TCRdb lists the instrument as Illumina HiSeq 2500. A second PCR of 7 to 11 cycles was performed with a sample-barcoded 5' primer and a J-beta primer mix. A template-switch 5' adaptor carrying 12 random nucleotides introduced a unique molecular identifier onto each TCR beta cDNA molecule. Each sample yielded at least 3 million CDR3-containing paired-end reads. First-strand cDNA was synthesized from all RNA with the Mint cDNA synthesis kit, primed by a TRBC-specific oligonucleotide. All cDNA was treated with uracil-DNA glycosylase and then went through a first 18-cycle PCR with the universal primers M1SS and BC2_uni_R. The authors' pipeline ran thus. Normalization of each sample was performed by random selection of 1 million high-quality reads, each carrying a distinct molecular identifier. Reads sharing molecular identifiers were discarded rather than binned into consensus sequences. MiTCR, run with a Q25 quality threshold and the strictest error-elimination algorithm, handled CDR3 identification, clonotype clustering and error correction. A nonparametric unseen species model with Euler transformation was used to estimate a lower bound on total TCR beta diversity. Through fastp at Q25 and MiXCR, TCRdb rebuilt clones from the public reads, retaining in-frame beta chains. Each record represents a unique CDR3 protein, reported with the most common genes and DNA among its rows. Here the V and J calls rest on TCRdb's processing, not on the authors' analysis. The table for this sample lists 700,000 to 950,000 distinct CDR3 sequences; about 42% of them were counted only once. The biggest ten clones account for 20% of the sample.

From the germline V gene (reference sequence), CDR1 is DFQATT and CDR2 is SNEGSKA. The junction shows trimming of 5 bases on V and 6 bases on J, plus 14 bases between the germline ends. The CDR3 numbers 13 residues from cysteine through phenylalanine. The retained sequence is limited to the CDR3, 39 bases, with the frame set at the first base. Systemically healthy Caucasian individuals from Russia, some 40 in total and aged about 6 to 100 years, were included as donors. Around 9.8 milliliters of peripheral blood were collected from each donor into EDTA-treated Vacutainer tubes. Ficoll-Paque density-gradient centrifugation was used to isolate PBMCs, with at least 6.5 million per sample. Trizol reagent was used to extract total RNA from PBMCs, with at least 6 micrograms per sample. For every donor, flow cytometry on a PBMC aliquot measured the percentage of naive CD45RAhigh/CD27high T cells. The data are from a study of blood T cells in healthy people across ages (dated by TCRdb to 2014 to 2015). Regarding the study in general: In model experiments, template switching captured about one uniquely barcoded TCR beta cDNA molecule for every two T cells. Using deep sequencing normalized with unique cDNA molecular identifiers, the study measured how TCR beta repertoire diversity changes with age. The donors were divided into four age groups: young (average about 16 years), middle-aged (approximately 39), aged (around 59) and long-lived (about 84). To avoid experimental bias, donors of different ages were distributed randomly across sequencing lanes. Using the same blood draw, the study looked at two additional independent replicas of 1 million unique cDNA reads for two donors, one aged 18 to 30 and the other aged 80 or older. Overall results and qualifications from the work: The CMV infection status of donors was not known, potentially confounding age-related changes in expanded clonotypes. Compared with the aged group, more naive CD4+ T cells, fewer expanded clones and increased TCR diversity were shown by the long-lived group, suggesting age selection. Bulk unsorted PBMC profiling prevented conclusive comparison of naive and antigen-experienced compartments. Total diversity estimates from one million sequenced T cells were considered lower bounds and underestimates. Observed TCR beta diversity per million T cells fell roughly linearly with age, and a significant reduction was already apparent by age about 38. There was a strong correlation between observed TCR beta diversity and the percentage of naive T cells measured by flow cytometry.

Sequenced input: blood. The chain is assembled from TRBV20-1 and TRBJ2-1; no D gene is confidently identified. The clonotype comes from a woman aged 60-75 years in good health. The sequence in DNA is TGCAGTGCTTGGGTTGGCCGGAGCAATGAGCAGTTCTTC. This is translated as CSAWVGRSNEQFF.